This is a list of T cell receptor beta chains from one sample in a study of tissue T cells after allogeneic stem cell transplantation. TCRdb's copy holds only in-frame clones and misses some; the assay was immunoSEQ multiplex PCR. Of roughly 25,000 clones in the sample, around four fifths are singletons; the top ten hold approximately 8%. The sequenced sample was tissue from the ileum, obtained at autopsy. The origin of the receptors is a female donor older than 55 with lung cancer. The CDR3 runs from the conserved cysteine through the conserved F or W. Fields, in order: V gene, clone size, D gene, J gene, CDR3 DNA, CDR3 protein. The D gene is left open where the match is weak. Not every row has a clone size; where given, it reads once, few, many or a size class.

V: TRBV11-2; size: .; D: .; J: TRBJ1-1; DNA: TGTGCCAGCAGATTTGGGCGGGGCAGTCGACGGGGTGAAGCTTTCTTT; CDR3: CASRFGRGSRRGEAFF
V: TRBV11-2; size: .; D: .; J: TRBJ1-5; DNA: TGTGCCAGCAGCTTAAAAGAGAATCAGCCCCAGCATTTT; CDR3: CASSLKENQPQHF
V: TRBV7-9; size: .; D: .; J: TRBJ1-2; DNA: TGTGCCAGCAGCGCAGCGTTATCAGGGCCCTCTAACTATGGCTACACCTTC; CDR3: CASSAALSGPSNYGYTF
V: TRBV2; size: .; D: TRBD1; J: TRBJ2-7; DNA: TGTGCCAGCAAACGACAGGGGGCGACCGTATCCTACGAGCAGTACTTC; CDR3: CASKRQGATVSYEQYF
V: TRBV19; size: .; D: .; J: TRBJ1-6; DNA: TGTGCCACCTCGGGGCAACCTAATTCACCCCTCCACTTT; CDR3: CATSGQPNSPLHF
V: TRBV12-5; size: .; D: TRBD1; J: TRBJ1-1; DNA: TGTGCTAGTGGTTTTGCAGGGGGGATTGAAGCTTTCTTT; CDR3: CASGFAGGIEAFF
V: TRBV29-1; size: .; D: .; J: TRBJ1-2; DNA: TGCAGCGCTCGAAGCGGGGGGCGGTATGGCTACACCTTC; CDR3: CSARSGGRYGYTF
V: TRBV14; size: .; D: .; J: TRBJ2-5; DNA: TGTGCCAGCAGCCAAGTAGCAAAAGAGACCCAATACTTC; CDR3: CASSQVAKETQYF
V: TRBV5-1; size: .; D: TRBD2; J: TRBJ2-7; DNA: TGCGCCAGCAGCCCCTTAGCGGGAGATCCCTACGAGCAGTACTTC; CDR3: CASSPLAGDPYEQYF
V: TRBV30; size: .; D: .; J: TRBJ1-3; DNA: TGTGCCTGGAGTGTACGAGGGGCTGGAAACACCATATATTTT; CDR3: CAWSVRGAGNTIYF
V: TRBV7-9; size: .; D: .; J: TRBJ2-3; DNA: TGTGCCAGCAGCTTAATCGGCGATAGCACAGATACGCAGTATTTT; CDR3: CASSLIGDSTDTQYF
V: TRBV7-3; size: .; D: TRBD2; J: TRBJ2-3; DNA: TGTGCCAGCAGCCCTAGCGGGAGGGCCACAGATACGCAGTATTTT; CDR3: CASSPSGRATDTQYF
V: TRBV5-1; size: .; D: TRBD2; J: TRBJ2-7; DNA: TGCGCCAGCAGCCATGGTTGGCTAGCGGGGTCGATCTACGAGCAGTACTTC; CDR3: CASSHGWLAGSIYEQYF
V: TRBV5-1; size: .; D: .; J: TRBJ1-1; DNA: TGCGCCAGCAGCTTGGGACAGTCTGGAAGGGGAACTGAAGCTTTCTTT; CDR3: CASSLGQSGRGTEAFF
V: TRBV7-2; size: .; D: TRBD1; J: TRBJ1-6; DNA: TGTGCCAGCAGCTCGCGTACAGGGGAGAATTCACCCCTCCACTTT; CDR3: CASSSRTGENSPLHF
V: TRBV30; size: .; D: .; J: TRBJ1-5; DNA: TGTGCCTGGAGCCGAGACAGGAATCAGCCCCAGCATTTT; CDR3: CAWSRDRNQPQHF
V: TRBV7-3; size: .; D: TRBD2; J: TRBJ2-5; DNA: TGTGCCAGCAGCTTAACAAGCGGGAGTGGCGAGACCCAGTACTTC; CDR3: CASSLTSGSGETQYF
V: TRBV15; size: once; D: .; J: TRBJ1-5; DNA: TGTGCCACCAGCACCCGATCGTATCAGCCCCAGCATTTT; CDR3: CATSTRSYQPQHF